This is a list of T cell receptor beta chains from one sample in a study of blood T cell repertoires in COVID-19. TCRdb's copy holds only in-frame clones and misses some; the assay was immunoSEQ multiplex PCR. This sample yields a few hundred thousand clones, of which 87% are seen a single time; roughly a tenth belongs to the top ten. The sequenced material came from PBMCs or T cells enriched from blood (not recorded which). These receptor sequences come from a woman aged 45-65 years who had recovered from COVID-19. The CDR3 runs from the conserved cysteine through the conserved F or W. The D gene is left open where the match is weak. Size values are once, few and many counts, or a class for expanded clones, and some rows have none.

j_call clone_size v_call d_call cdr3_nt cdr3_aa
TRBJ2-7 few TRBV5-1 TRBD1 TGCGCCAGCAGCTTGATACAGGGGGCGGGGTACGAGCAGTACTTC CASSLIQGAGYEQYF
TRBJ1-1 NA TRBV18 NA TGTGCCAGCTCACCCCGCTCGGAGGGCACTGAAGCTTTCTTT CASSPRSEGTEAFF
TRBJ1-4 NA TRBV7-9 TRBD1 TGTGCCAGCAGCTTAATTTTGGGACAGGGGCGAGAAAAACTGTTTTTT CASSLILGQGREKLFF
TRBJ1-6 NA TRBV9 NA TGTGCCAGCAGCTCACCCCGGGAGAGCTCCTATAATTCACCCCTCCACTTT CASSSPRESSYNSPLHF
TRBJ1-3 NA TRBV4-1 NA TGCGCCAGCAGCTTAACCCCATCCGAGGCGAACACCATATATTTT CASSLTPSEANTIYF
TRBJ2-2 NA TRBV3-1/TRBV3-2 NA TGTGCATTGCAGGACAGCCTGTACACCGGGGAGCTGTTTTTT CALQDSLYTGELFF
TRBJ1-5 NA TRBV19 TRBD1 TGTGCCAGTAGTGCAGGACAGGGAGGATTCAGTCAGCCCCAGCATTTT CASSAGQGGFSQPQHF
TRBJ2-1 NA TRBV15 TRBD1 TGTGCCACCAGCAGAGATCGGGACAGAGGACAGTTCTTC CATSRDRDRGQFF
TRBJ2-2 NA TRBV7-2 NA TGTGCCAGCAGCTTAACAGTAATGACGAACACCGGGGAGCTGTTTTTT CASSLTVMTNTGELFF
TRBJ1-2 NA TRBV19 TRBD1 TGTGCCAGTAGTCACCCTGGGACAGCGTCCGGGATTGGCTACACCTTC CASSHPGTASGIGYTF
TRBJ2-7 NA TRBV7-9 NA TGTGCCAGCAGCTTAGATAGGCGGGGAGACTACGAGCAGTACTTC CASSLDRRGDYEQYF
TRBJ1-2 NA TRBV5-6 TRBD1 TGTGCCAGCAGCTTGGCCTCGGGGACAGGGTCGGGCGGCTACACCTTC CASSLASGTGSGGYTF
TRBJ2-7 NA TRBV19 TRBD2 TGTGCCAGTAGTATATACGGGACTAGCGGACTTTCAGGCTACGAGCAGTACTTC CASSIYGTSGLSGYEQYF
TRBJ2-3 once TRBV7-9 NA TGTGCCAGCTCAGAAGGCCCTAGAGATACGCAGTATTTT CASSEGPRDTQYF
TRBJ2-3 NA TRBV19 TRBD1 TGTGCCAGTAGGGGACAGGGGATCACAGATACGCAGTATTTT CASRGQGITDTQYF
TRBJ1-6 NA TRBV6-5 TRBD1 TGTGCCAGCAGTCTGGGACAGTTTAATTCACCCCTCCACTTT CASSLGQFNSPLHF
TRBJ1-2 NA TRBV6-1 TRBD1 TGTGCCAGCAGTGAAGGACAGGGAGAAGGCTACACCTTC CASSEGQGEGYTF
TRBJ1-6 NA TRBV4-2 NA TGTGCCAGCGCCCCCGAGGCGGACTATTCACCCCTCCACTTT CASAPEADYSPLHF
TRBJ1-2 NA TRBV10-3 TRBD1 TGTGCCATCAGTGAGGGACAGGGGAGAAACTATGGCTACACCTTC CAISEGQGRNYGYTF
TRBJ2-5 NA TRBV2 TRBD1 TGTGCCAGCAGCCCCGGGACAGTTTTGTTTATAGAGACCCAGTACTTC CASSPGTVLFIETQYF
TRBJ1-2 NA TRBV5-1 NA TGCGCCAGCAGCCCGAACAGGGACTTC CASSPNRDF
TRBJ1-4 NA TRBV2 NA TGTGCCAGCTCAACACGGGATACACCGTCAAAACTGTTTTTT CASSTRDTPSKLFF
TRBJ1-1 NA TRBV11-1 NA TGTGCCAGCAGCTTACCGGCTACAGGCCCGAACACTGAAGCTTTCTTT CASSLPATGPNTEAFF
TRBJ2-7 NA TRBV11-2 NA TGTGCCAGCAGCTTCGGGATTGGGGGGGAGCAGTACTTC CASSFGIGGEQYF
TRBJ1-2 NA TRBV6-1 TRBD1 TGTGCCAGCAGTGCCACCGGGACAGGGGTACGCCGTGTCTATGGCTACACCTTC CASSATGTGVRRVYGYTF
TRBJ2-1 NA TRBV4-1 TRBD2 TGCGCCAGCAGCCTCCTAGCGGGGGGGCTCTACAATGAGCAGTTCTTC CASSLLAGGLYNEQFF
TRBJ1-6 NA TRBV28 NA TGTGCCAGCACACGTCAGAATAATTCACCCCTCCACTTT CASTRQNNSPLHF
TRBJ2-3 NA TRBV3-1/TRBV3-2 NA TGTGCCAGCAGTCTAGGGGGAAGCACAGATACGCAGTATTTT CASSLGGSTDTQYF
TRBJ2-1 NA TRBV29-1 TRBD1 TGCAGCGACCGGGACAGGGGTTCGTATGAGCAGTTCTTC CSDRDRGSYEQFF
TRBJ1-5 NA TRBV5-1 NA TGCGCCAGCAGCAAACTGCACAGAGTTCATAGCAATCAGCCCCAGCATTTT CASSKLHRVHSNQPQHF
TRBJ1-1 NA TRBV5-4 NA TGTGCCGGAAGGACAACCGGGAACACTGAAGCTTTCTTT CAGRTTGNTEAFF
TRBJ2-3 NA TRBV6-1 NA TGTGCCAGCAGTGAACAGGCGTCTACGCAGTATTTT CASSEQASTQYF
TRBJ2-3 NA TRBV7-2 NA TGTGCCAGCAGCTTAGGGGGGACAACAGATACGCAGTATTTT CASSLGGTTDTQYF
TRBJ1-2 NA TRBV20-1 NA TGCAGTGCTAGGGACATCCGGGGCTACACCTTC CSARDIRGYTF
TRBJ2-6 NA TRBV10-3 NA TGTGCCATCAGTGAGTCGGTAGGGGGGGCGCTCGGGGCCAACGTCCTGACTTTC CAISESVGGALGANVLTF
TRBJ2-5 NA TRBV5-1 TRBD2 TGCGCCAGCAGCGCGAGACTAGCGGGAGAGACCCAGTACTTC CASSARLAGETQYF
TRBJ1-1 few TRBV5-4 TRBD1 TGTGCCAGCAGACAAGACAGGGATCGCACTGAAGCTTTCTTT CASRQDRDRTEAFF
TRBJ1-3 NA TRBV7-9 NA TGTGCCAGCAGCTTAGTGACAGGCGGAAACACCATATATTTT CASSLVTGGNTIYF
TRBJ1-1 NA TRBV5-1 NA TGCGCCAGCAGCTTCGGGGGGATGAACACTGAAGCTTTCTTT CASSFGGMNTEAFF
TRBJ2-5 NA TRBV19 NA TGTGCCAGTAGTAAGACAGAGATCCAAGAGACCCAGTACTTC CASSKTEIQETQYF
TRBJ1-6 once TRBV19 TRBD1 TGTGCCAGTAGCACAACCGGGACAGCCAATTCACCCCTCCACTTT CASSTTGTANSPLHF
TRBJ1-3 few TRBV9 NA TGTGCCAGCAGCGCCGGTCTTTCCCACTCTGGAAACACCATATATTTT CASSAGLSHSGNTIYF
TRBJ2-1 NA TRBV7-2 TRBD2 TGTGCCAGCAGCTTATCCAGCGGGGGGTACAATGAGCAGTTCTTC CASSLSSGGYNEQFF
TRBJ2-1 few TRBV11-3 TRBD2 TGTGCCAGCAGCTTAGCCGGGACTAGCGGGGGGGCTGGCAATGAGCAGTTCTTC CASSLAGTSGGAGNEQFF
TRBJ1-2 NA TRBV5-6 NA TGTGCCAGCAGACCGGCGGGGAACCCGGAGGGCTACACCTTC CASRPAGNPEGYTF
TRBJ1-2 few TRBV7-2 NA TGTGCCAGCACCCCTCGGAGATCTTCAGTTGGCTACACCTTC CASTPRRSSVGYTF